Shown below are 12 T cell receptor beta chains from a single sample sequenced in a study of cytomegalovirus exposure and HLA in healthy donors. The PCR contained 60 Vbeta and 13 Jbeta primers. Libraries were prepared by immunoSEQ multiplex PCR; TCRdb keeps only in-frame clonotypes and omits some of them. The sample yields approximately 100,000 clones, approximately 82% seen once. Sequencing was performed on PBMCs. These receptors all come from a man in his forties in good health and CMV-seronegative.

The chain is built from TRBV1 and TRBJ1-4. TRBV1 is a documented pseudogene. The CDR3 has 15 residues. This CDR3 is CTSTCASVVDEKLFF. The CDR3 region has the DNA TGCACCAGCACCTGCGCCTCGGTGGTAGATGAAAAACTGTTTTTT.

The V call is TRBV5-4, the J call TRBJ1-2, with 9 bases identical to TRBD1. The V segment lost 4 bases and the J segment 4 bases; nucleotides outside the gene matches: 14. This CDR3 spans 17 amino acids. Germline V gene data show CDR1 as SGHNT and CDR2 as YYREEE (reference sequence). CDR3 nucleotide sequence: TGTGCCAGCAGCCCCGGGACAGGGTTGGATTTGGGCTATGGCTACACCTTC. It translates to CASSPGTGLDLGYGYTF.

The chain employs TRBV29-1 and TRBJ1-2; 11 positions match TRBD1. The V gene's germline CDR1 is SQVTM and CDR2 ANQGSEA. The CDR3 length is 11 residues. V lost 7 bases to trimming and J lost 8 bases; unmatched junction nucleotides: 3. The DNA for the CDR3 is TGCAGCGCGGGACAGGGGGGAGGCTACACCTTC. Its protein product is CSAGQGGGYTF.

This chain links TRBV6-5 with TRBJ1-2; D is possibly TRBD1 (5 bases). The V end lost 5 bases, the J end lost 4 bases, and 11 bases lay between the germline ends. Germline-derived CDR1 and CDR2 are MNHEY and SVGAGI. The CDR3 has 13 amino acids. The CDR3 loop is CASSLQGRYGYTF. CDR3 nucleotide sequence: TGTGCCAGCAGTCTTCAGGGCCGCTATGGCTACACCTTC.

The V call is TRBV7-9, the J call TRBJ1-2; 7 bases are shared with TRBD1. There are 15 residues in the CDR3. Per germline, CDR1 SEHNR and CDR2 FQNEAQ (reference sequence). Trimming cost V 0 bases and J 4 bases; bases outside gene matches: 5. As DNA, the CDR3 is TGTGCCAGCAGCTTAGCCGGAGGGGGCGTCTATGGCTACACCTTC. It codes for CASSLAGGGVYGYTF.

The J gene is TRBJ2-3, the V gene TRBV9; 8 bases match TRBD2. J was trimmed by 6 bases and V by 1 base; bases with no gene match: 10. Germline lookup yields CDR1 SGDLS and CDR2 YYNGEE. The CDR3 contains 16 residues. The CDR3 is CASSVRAGGMVDTQYF. For the CDR3, the DNA is TGTGCCAGCAGCGTAAGGGCGGGGGGTATGGTCGATACGCAGTATTTT.

The CDR3 loop is CSVSGGSTGELFF. The CDR3 nucleotides are TGCAGCGTTTCCGGAGGGAGCACCGGGGAGCTGTTTTTT. V gene TRBV29-1 combines with J gene TRBJ2-2, with D perhaps TRBD2 (6 bases). CDR3 length: 13 amino acids. Germline values: CDR1 SQVTM, CDR2 ANQGSEA. Deletions cut 5 bases from V and 4 bases from J, with 11 bases between.

V gene TRBV7-8 combines with J gene TRBJ1-2, with unresolved D. This CDR3 contains 15 residues. Trimming removed 4 bases at V and 0 bases at J, with 12 bases between. Germline V gene data show CDR1 as SGHVS and CDR2 as FQNEAQ. CDR3 region: CASSSAGVSNYGYTF. The CDR3 DNA sequence: TGTGCCAGCAGCTCGGCCGGGGTATCTAACTATGGCTACACCTTC.

V and J are TRBV25-1 and TRBJ2-7; 9 nucleotides line up with TRBD1. Trimming took 5 bases from V and 5 from J; bases not matched to a gene: 13. Germline V CDR1 and CDR2: MGHDK, SYGVNS. This CDR3 has 16 amino acids. CDR3 nucleotide sequence: TGTGCCAGCAGTTATGGCGGGACAGGGAGTATCCACGAGCAGTACTTC. Protein sequence: CASSYGGTGSIHEQYF.

The chain has TRBV19 and TRBJ1-6, with TRBD1 matching 8 bases. The CDR3 is made up of 15 amino acids. CDR1 and CDR2 from the germline V gene are LNHDA and SQIVND (reference sequence). The J segment lost 7 bases and the V segment lost 5 bases, leaving 7 bases of the junction unmatched. The CDR3 here is CASSRGQGANSPLHF. CDR3 nucleotide sequence: TGTGCCAGTAGTCGAGGCCAGGGGGCGAATTCACCCCTCCACTTT. Using reference TRBV19 and TRBJ1-6 for the parts outside the CDR3, the full variable domain is DGGITQSPKYLFRKEGQNVTLSCEQNLNHDAMYWYRQDPGQGLRLIYYSQIVNDFQKGDIAEGYSVSREKKESFPLTVTSAQKNPTAFYLCASSRGQGANSPLHFGNGTRLTVT.

This clone came up a few times. The rearrangement uses TRBV6-6 and TRBJ2-4; maybe TRBD1 (6 bases). CDR1 MNHNY and CDR2 SVGAGI come from the germline V gene (reference sequence). The CDR3 has 14 residues. V gave up 0 bases and J gave up 6 bases, with 9 bases separating them. Written as DNA, the CDR3 is TGTGCCAGCAGTTACTCGGCCAGGGGAAACATTCAGTACTTC. Protein product: CASSYSARGNIQYF.

The V gene is TRBV19, the J gene TRBJ2-5; 8 nucleotides match TRBD1. V shed 6 bases and J 0 bases; nucleotides not matched to a gene: 3. Germline assignment: CDR1 LNHDA and CDR2 SQIVND (reference sequence). The CDR3 has 14 amino acids. CDR3 residues: CASRRTGNQETQYF. In DNA, the CDR3 is TGTGCCAGTAGGAGGACAGGGAACCAAGAGACCCAGTACTTC.